This TCR beta chain was retrieved from a study of CD8+CD57+ T cells in acquired aplastic anemia. The wider study: Sorted CD4+ and CD8+ cells yielded DNA averaging approximately 3 ug.

Profiling of TCR beta VDJ combinations and CDR3 sequences used genomic DNA as template. In TCRdb, the reads were re-called with MiXCR into one record per CDR3 protein. The sample comprises around 190,000 distinct CDR3 sequences, about half of which are singletons, and roughly 15% rests with the top ten. The CDR3 is 15 amino acids. Germline V gene sequence: CDR1 LNHDA, CDR2 SQIVND (reference sequence). Trimming removed 10 bases from V and 3 bases from J; junction bases left unmatched: 12. Study-level points and caveats: The study identified under 30 CD8+ CDR3 sequences shared by patients and controls. Researchers reported that CD8+ Simpson's diversity was not significantly different in patients versus controls.

Regarding this clonotype: Antigen specificity is unknown.

Sequenced input: sorted CD4+, CD8+, or CD8+CD57+ T cells (not recorded which) from PBMCs. V usage is TRBV19 and J usage is TRBJ2-3; TRBD1 matches 8 bases. The TCR comes from a human donor in good health, serving as a control. The CDR3 sequence is CATQGAGRSTDTQYF. DNA for the CDR3: TGTGCCACCCAGGGGGCGGGGAGGAGTACAGATACGCAGTATTTT. The variable domain in full, completed from reference TRBV19 and TRBJ2-3, reads DGGITQSPKYLFRKEGQNVTLSCEQNLNHDAMYWYRQDPGQGLRLIYYSQIVNDFQKGDIAEGYSVSREKKESFPLTVTSAQKNPTAFYLCATQGAGRSTDTQYFGPGTRLTVL.